This T cell receptor beta chain was sequenced during a study of cytotoxic CD8 clonotypes in ibrutinib-treated CLL. The study's findings and limits: T-cell clonality at baseline went above that of age-matched healthy donors and rose and fell with circulating CD8+ T-cell counts. Treatment saw public clonotypes, which were uncommon, either contract or stay stable.

The CDR3 covers 15 residues. Between the trimmed V and J ends, which lost 0 bases and 6 bases, there was a span of 12 bases. Germline V gene sequence: CDR1 LNHNV, CDR2 YYDKDF (reference sequence). The protocol was immunoSEQ multiplex PCR, while the TCRdb copy is restricted to in-frame clones and leaves out a portion. The sample holds some 300,000 clones; around four fifths are singletons and the top ten take 6.7%. Note on this clone: Its antigen is not known.

This material consisted of PBMCs, taken before ibrutinib treatment. The origin of this receptor is a human donor with chronic lymphocytic leukemia. The chain recombines TRBV15 with TRBJ2-1, with a possible D match to TRBD1 (7 bases). The CDR3 DNA sequence: TGTGCCACCAGCAGAGACAGGGGGGATGTCAATGAGCAGTTCTTC. This sequence encodes CATSRDRGDVNEQFF.